Below, 29 T cell receptor beta chains from the same sample are listed, as sequenced in a study of CD8 T cells in Susac syndrome. RNA, at about 0.45 to 1 ug, was reverse transcribed with random hexamers. TCRdb passed the immunoSEQ multiplex PCR reads through MiXCR, listing each CDR3 protein once. The data contain about 300,000 distinct CDR3 sequences, 80% to 90% of them singletons. The source material was CD8+ T cells from PBMCs. The receptors originated from a human donor with multiple sclerosis.

This chain links TRBV7-9 with TRBJ1-4, with D unresolved. Per germline, CDR1 SEHNR and CDR2 FQNEAQ (reference sequence). The CDR3 covers 11 residues. Trimming removed 3 bases at V and 8 bases at J, with 4 bases between. CDR3 nucleotide sequence: TGTGCCAGCAGCTTGAGCGAAAAACTGTTTTTT. It encodes CASSLSEKLFF.

Details on this clonotype: The junction and the germline gene differ at one end; a read error may be behind it. The V gene is TRBV9, the J gene TRBJ2-7; TRBD2 matches 8 bases. The CDR3 covers 14 residues. In germline, CDR1 is SGDLS, CDR2 YYNGEE. CDR3 sequence: CASNDGRGSYAQYF. The CDR3 bases are TGTGCCAGCAATGACGGGAGGGGGTCCTACGCGCAGTACTTC.

This chain links TRBV9 with TRBJ2-1; 11 bases align to TRBD1. The CDR3 spans 18 residues. Germline CDR1 reads SGDLS; CDR2 reads YYNGEE. With V trimmed by 0 bases and J by 2 bases, 7 bases remained unmatched. CDR3 sequence (DNA): TGTGCCAGCAGCGTAGACCAGGACAGGGGGCTTACCTACAATGAGCAGTTCTTC. Amino acids: CASSVDQDRGLTYNEQFF.

The chain is built from TRBV21-1 and TRBJ1-5; TRBD1, the D gene given by the table, was not confirmed from the DNA. TRBV21-1 represents a pseudogene. The CDR3 sequence is 16 residues long. CDR3 DNA: TGTGCCAGCAGCCCCCCACGGACAGGCAGCAATCAGCCCCAGCATTTT. Amino acids: CASSPPRTGSNQPQHF.

The chain uses TRBV27 and TRBJ2-7; D remains ambiguous. There are 13 residues in the CDR3. V was pared by 5 bases and J by 1 base, with 9 bases between. From germline, CDR1 is MNHEY and CDR2 SMNVEV (reference sequence). The DNA for the CDR3 is TGTGCCAGCAGTCGGGCAGAGTCCTACGAGCAGTACTTC. It specifies CASSRAESYEQYF.

This chain connects TRBV29-1 to TRBJ1-2; D is undetermined. Trimming removed 5 bases from V and 2 bases from J, with 12 bases in between. The CDR3 has 13 amino acids. Germline-derived CDR1 and CDR2 are SQVTM and ANQGSEA. As DNA, the CDR3 is TGCAGCGTTATTACCGGAAGGAACTATGGCTACACCTTC. Translated: CSVITGRNYGYTF. The variable domain in full, completed from reference TRBV29-1 and TRBJ1-2, reads SAVISQKPSRDICQRGTSLTIQCQVDSQVTMMFWYRQQPGQSLTLIATANQGSEATYESGFVIDKFPISRPNLTFSTLTVSNMSPEDSSIYLCSVITGRNYGYTFGSGTRLTVV.

This chain connects TRBV28 to TRBJ1-5; no clear D. V gave up 3 bases and J gave up 1 base, with 7 bases separating them. Germline CDR1 and CDR2: MDHEN and SYDVKM. The CDR3 is 14 residues long. In nucleotides, the CDR3 is TGTGCCAGCAGTTTTTTGTCGAGCAATCAGCCCCAGCATTTT. This gives the protein CASSFLSSNQPQHF. Drawing the rest from reference TRBV28 and TRBJ1-5, the complete variable domain is DVKVTQSSRYLVKRTGEKVFLECVQDMDHENMFWYRQDPGLGLRLIYFSYDVKMKEKGDIPEGYSVSREKKERFSLILESASTNQTSMYLCASSFLSSNQPQHFGDGTRLSIL.

This sequence joins TRBV28 and TRBJ2-6; D is tentatively TRBD1 or TRBD2 (5 bases each). In germline, CDR1 is MDHEN, CDR2 SYDVKM. The ends were cut back, 8 bases at V and 4 bases at J, with 18 bases in the middle. This CDR3 spans 16 amino acids. CDR3 residues: CASWGTRAHGANVLTF. The CDR3, as DNA: TGTGCCAGCTGGGGGACCAGGGCACACGGGGCCAACGTCCTGACTTTC. The entire variable domain, with the rest obtained from reference TRBV28 and TRBJ2-6, is as follows: DVKVTQSSRYLVKRTGEKVFLECVQDMDHENMFWYRQDPGLGLRLIYFSYDVKMKEKGDIPEGYSVSREKKERFSLILESASTNQTSMYLCASWGTRAHGANVLTFGAGSRLTVL.

V usage is TRBV7-9 and J usage is TRBJ2-1; D uncertain. The CDR3 is 12 amino acids. From germline, CDR1 is SEHNR and CDR2 FQNEAQ (reference sequence). Trimming removed 2 bases from V and 9 bases from J, with 8 bases in between. CDR3 region: CASSLLRPEQFF. In DNA, the CDR3 is TGTGCCAGCAGCTTACTTAGGCCTGAGCAGTTCTTC.

This clonotype has just a few counts. The chain is built from TRBV5-4 and TRBJ2-7; D uncertain. The CDR3 runs 12 residues. The germline V gene has CDR1 SGHNT and CDR2 YYREEE (reference sequence). The V end was cut by 6 bases, the J end by 4 bases, with 11 bases between. CDR3 region: CASNSDLYEQYF. Written as DNA, the CDR3 is TGTGCCAGCAATTCAGACCTTTACGAGCAGTACTTC.

The chain links TRBV7-9 to TRBJ2-1; D remains unclear. The CDR3 sequence is 13 residues long. Trimming took 3 bases from V and 3 from J, leaving 6 bases between them. Germline CDR1 SEHNR, CDR2 FQNEAQ (reference sequence). The CDR3 region is CASSLYNYNEQFF. Written as DNA, the CDR3 is TGTGCCAGCAGCTTGTATAACTACAATGAGCAGTTCTTC.

The chain has TRBV11-2 and TRBJ2-2; either TRBD1 or TRBD2 may fit D (5 bases each). The V gene's germline CDR1 is SGHAT and CDR2 FQNNGV. The CDR3 length is 17 residues. Deletions cut 2 bases from V and 1 base from J, with 14 bases between. CDR3 region: CASSLWRGTKNTGELFF. The CDR3 nucleotides are TGTGCCAGCAGCTTATGGCGTGGGACGAAGAACACCGGGGAGCTGTTTTTT.

V is TRBV7-9 and J is TRBJ2-6; 7 bases map to TRBD1. This CDR3 region has 17 residues. The germline V gene encodes CDR1 SEHNR and CDR2 FQNEAQ (reference sequence). V was pared by 5 bases and J by 2 bases, with 9 bases of the junction left unmatched. This CDR3 is CASSGPGQRTGANVLTF. CDR3 bases: TGTGCCAGCAGCGGCCCGGGACAGAGGACTGGGGCCAACGTCCTGACTTTC.

This chain links TRBV5-1 with TRBJ2-2, with D unclear. Germline V gives CDR1 SGHRS, CDR2 YFSETQ. There are 17 residues in the CDR3. Trimming took 0 bases from V and 0 from J, leaving 12 bases between them. For the CDR3, the DNA is TGCGCCAGCAGCTTGGCCGTGAGGACCGCGAACACCGGGGAGCTGTTTTTT. Translating it yields CASSLAVRTANTGELFF.

This clonotype has only a few counts. The CDR3 coding sequence is TGTGCCAGCAGTGAAGGCCGGGTCACTGAAGCTTTCTTT. Protein sequence: CASSEGRVTEAFF. V is TRBV6-1 and J is TRBJ1-1, with unresolved D. CDR3 length: 13 residues. V was pared by 1 base and J by 4 bases, with 7 bases between. CDR1 is MNHNS, CDR2 SASEGT, per germline.

The chain links TRBV27 to TRBJ1-1; D possibly corresponds to TRBD1 (6 bases). Germline V gene lookup returns CDR1 MNHEY and CDR2 SMNVEV (reference sequence). The CDR3 covers 13 residues. V lost 8 bases, J lost 7 bases, and 17 bases lay in between. The chain's CDR3 is CASGLAGANEAFF. In DNA, the CDR3 is TGTGCCAGCGGACTTGCGGGGGCCAATGAAGCTTTCTTT.

The chain combines TRBV6-5 with TRBJ2-3; D uncertain. Germline V lookup: CDR1 MNHEY, CDR2 SVGAGI. Trimming removed 4 bases from V and 3 bases from J, with 8 bases in between. The CDR3 has 13 amino acids. CDR3 bases: TGTGCCAGCAGTTCCGGGTGGACAGATACGCAGTATTTT. It translates to CASSSGWTDTQYF.

In this sample, this clonotype turned up once. The chain carries TRBV4-1 and TRBJ2-1, with D unresolved. The germline gives CDR1 MGHRA, CDR2 YSYEKL. Trimming took 1 base from V and 4 from J, leaving 8 bases between them. This CDR3 has 14 amino acids. This CDR3 reads CASSQGAMYNEQFF. Here the CDR3 DNA reads TGCGCCAGCAGCCAAGGCGCAATGTACAATGAGCAGTTCTTC.

The CDR3 here is CASSEYRGPLRGRGETQYF. The DNA for the CDR3 is TGTGCCAGCAGTGAATATAGGGGCCCACTCAGGGGGCGTGGAGAGACCCAGTACTTC. This rearrangement joins TRBV25-1 to TRBJ2-5; 8 bases align to TRBD1. CDR3 length: 19 amino acids. V was pared by 0 bases and J by 4 bases, with 16 bases of the junction left unmatched. Germline-derived CDR1 and CDR2 are MGHDK and SYGVNS.

The rearrangement links TRBV23-1 to TRBJ1-3, with D possibly being TRBD1 (6 bases). TRBV23-1 is reported as an ORF; its role is uncertain. The CDR3 runs to 17 residues. Trimming stripped 6 bases from V and 0 bases from J, with 18 bases between. CDR3 nucleotides: TGCGCCAGCAGCCGTGGGGGAGGGGACAACTCTGGAAACACCATATATTTT. Its protein is CASSRGGGDNSGNTIYF.

This clonotype has a single count. Because the CDR3 is missing its conserved closing phenylalanine or tryptophan, this is likely a read error. The chain uses TRBV27 and TRBJ1-5; no clear D. CDR3 length: 15 amino acids. V dropped 4 bases and J dropped 3 bases, with 13 bases sitting between them. Per germline, CDR1 MNHEY and CDR2 SMNVEV (reference sequence). In DNA, the CDR3 is TGTGCCAGCAGTTCGCTAGACGGAATCAATCAGCCCCAGCATATT. Its protein is CASSSLDGINQPQHI.

V usage is TRBV7-9 and J usage is TRBJ2-3, with no clear D. This CDR3 comprises 18 residues. From germline, CDR1 is SEHNR and CDR2 FQNEAQ (reference sequence). V was cut by 2 bases and J by 0 bases, with 18 bases left in between. The CDR3 sequence is CASSLRSVVPASTDTQYF. DNA for the CDR3: TGTGCCAGCAGCTTACGTTCTGTAGTGCCAGCTAGCACAGATACGCAGTATTTT. The whole variable domain, filled in from reference TRBV7-9 and TRBJ2-3, reads DTGVSQNPRHKITKRGQNVTFRCDPISEHNRLYWYRQTLGQGPEFLTYFQNEAQLEKSRLLSDRFSAERPKGSFSTLEIQRTEQGDSAMYLCASSLRSVVPASTDTQYFGPGTRLTVL.

The V call is TRBV9, the J call TRBJ2-6; D unresolved. The CDR3 is 16 amino acids. Trimming cost V 2 bases and J 1 base, with 10 bases left between them. Looked up from germline, CDR1 is SGDLS and CDR2 is YYNGEE. The CDR3 region has the DNA TGTGCCAGCAGCGTCGTCAGGTTTTCTGGGGCCAACGTCCTGACTTTC. This translates into CASSVVRFSGANVLTF.

As for this clonotype: The junction departs from germline at one end; a sequencing error may be responsible. This chain uses TRBV4-1 with TRBJ2-7, with a tentative D call TRBD1 (6 bases). In germline, CDR1 is MGHRA, CDR2 YSYEKL. The CDR3 is 16 residues long. The CDR3 loop is CASGQDLRGSPYEQYF. The CDR3 DNA follows: TGCGCCAGCGGCCAAGATCTAAGGGGGAGTCCCTACGAGCAGTACTTC.

This clonotype was counted between two and nine times. The V gene is TRBV7-8, the J gene TRBJ2-7; TRBD2 matches at 10 bases. The CDR3 covers 13 residues. Germline values: CDR1 SGHVS, CDR2 FQNEAQ. With V trimmed by 5 bases and J by 7 bases, 5 bases remained unmatched. The CDR3 sequence is CASSLSGRREQYF. CDR3 nucleotides: TGTGCCAGCAGCCTTAGCGGGAGGCGGGAGCAGTACTTC.

This clonotype was counted once. The chain carries TRBV28 and TRBJ2-7; 7 bases align to TRBD2. Germline V gives CDR1 MDHEN, CDR2 SYDVKM. The CDR3 spans 16 residues. Trimming at V came to 4 bases and at J to 3 bases, leaving 12 bases not matched to a gene. This CDR3 is CASSYSFGRAVYEQYF. CDR3 in DNA: TGTGCCAGCAGTTACTCTTTTGGGAGGGCCGTCTACGAGCAGTACTTC.

V usage is TRBV7-8 and J usage is TRBJ2-3; 7 bases map to TRBD1. Germline assignment: CDR1 SGHVS and CDR2 FQNEAQ. The CDR3 is made up of 15 amino acids. With V trimmed by 4 bases and J by 4 bases, 8 bases remained unmatched. The CDR3 sequence is CASSSRQGRPDTQYF. The CDR3, as DNA: TGTGCCAGCAGCTCTAGACAGGGTCGGCCAGATACGCAGTATTTT. Combining the CDR3 with reference TRBV7-8 and TRBJ2-3 gives the whole variable domain GAGVSQSPRYKVAKRGQDVALRCDPISGHVSLFWYQQALGQGPEFLTYFQNEAQLDKSGLPSDRFFAERPEGSVSTLKIQRTQQEDSAVYLCASSSRQGRPDTQYFGPGTRLTVL.

Only one count was recorded for this clonotype. This chain joins TRBV11-2 and TRBJ2-1, with a tentative D call TRBD2 (6 bases). This CDR3 region has 14 residues. In germline, CDR1 is SGHAT, CDR2 FQNNGV. With 3 bases removed from V and 5 bases from J, the gap between germline ends came to 11 bases. This chain's CDR3 is CASSLGGRNNEQFF. The CDR3 DNA reads as TGTGCCAGCAGCTTGGGGGGACGAAACAATGAGCAGTTCTTC.

This clonotype was detected only a few times. This chain links TRBV9 with TRBJ1-1, with TRBD1 identical over 7 bases. This CDR3 region has 15 residues. Germline CDR1 SGDLS, CDR2 YYNGEE. After removal of 4 bases from V and 0 bases from J, the junction contained 6 bases not matched to a gene. CDR3 sequence (DNA): TGTGCCAGCAGCTACGGGACAGCTATGAACACTGAAGCTTTCTTT. Amino acid sequence: CASSYGTAMNTEAFF.